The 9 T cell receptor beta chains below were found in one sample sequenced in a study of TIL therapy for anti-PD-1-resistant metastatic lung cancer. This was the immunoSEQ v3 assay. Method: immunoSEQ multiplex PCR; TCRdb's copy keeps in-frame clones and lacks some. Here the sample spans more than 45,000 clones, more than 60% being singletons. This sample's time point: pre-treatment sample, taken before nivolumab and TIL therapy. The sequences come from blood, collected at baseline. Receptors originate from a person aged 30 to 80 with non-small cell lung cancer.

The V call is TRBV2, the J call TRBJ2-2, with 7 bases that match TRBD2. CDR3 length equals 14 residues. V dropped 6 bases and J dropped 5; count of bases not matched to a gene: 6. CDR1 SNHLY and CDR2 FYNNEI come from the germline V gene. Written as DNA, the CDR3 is TGTGCCAGCAGAGGTGGGAGGGAAACCGGGGAGCTGTTTTTT. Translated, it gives CASRGGRETGELFF.

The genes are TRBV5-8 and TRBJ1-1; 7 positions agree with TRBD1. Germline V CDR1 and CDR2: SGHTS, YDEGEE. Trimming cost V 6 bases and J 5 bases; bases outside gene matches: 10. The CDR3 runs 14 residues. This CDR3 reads CASILRLQGTEAFF. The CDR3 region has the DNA TGTGCCAGCATTCTAAGGCTACAGGGGACTGAAGCTTTCTTT.

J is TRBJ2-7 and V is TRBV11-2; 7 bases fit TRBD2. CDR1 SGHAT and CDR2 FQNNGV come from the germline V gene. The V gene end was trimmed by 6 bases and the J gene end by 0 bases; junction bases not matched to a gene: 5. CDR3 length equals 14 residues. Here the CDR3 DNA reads TGTGCCAGCAGACCGGGCGGGGGCTCCTACGAGCAGTACTTC. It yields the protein CASRPGGGSYEQYF. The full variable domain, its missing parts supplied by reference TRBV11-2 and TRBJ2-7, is EAGVAQSPRYKIIEKRQSVAFWCNPISGHATLYWYQQILGQGPKLLIQFQNNGVVDDSQLPKDRFSAERLKGVDSTLKIQPAKLEDSAVYLCASRPGGGSYEQYFGPGTRLTVT.

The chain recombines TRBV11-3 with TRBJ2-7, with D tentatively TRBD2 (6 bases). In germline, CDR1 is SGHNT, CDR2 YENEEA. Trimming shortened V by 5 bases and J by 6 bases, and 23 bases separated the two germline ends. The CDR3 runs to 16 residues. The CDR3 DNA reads TGTGCCAGCAGCCCATATTTTTCCGGGAGAGGGAGCGAGCAGTACTTC. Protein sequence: CASSPYFSGRGSEQYF.

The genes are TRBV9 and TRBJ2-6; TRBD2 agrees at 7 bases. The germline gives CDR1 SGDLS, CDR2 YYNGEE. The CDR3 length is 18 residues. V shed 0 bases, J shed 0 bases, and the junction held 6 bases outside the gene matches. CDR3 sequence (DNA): TGTGCCAGCAGCGTAGCGGGAGGAGCCGCCTCTGGGGCCAACGTCCTGACTTTC. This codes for CASSVAGGAASGANVLTF.

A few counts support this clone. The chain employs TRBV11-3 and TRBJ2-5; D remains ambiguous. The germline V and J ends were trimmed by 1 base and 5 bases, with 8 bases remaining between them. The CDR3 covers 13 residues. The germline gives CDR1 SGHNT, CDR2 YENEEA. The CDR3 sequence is CASSLVILETQYF. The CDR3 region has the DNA TGTGCCAGCAGCTTAGTAATTCTGGAGACCCAGTACTTC.

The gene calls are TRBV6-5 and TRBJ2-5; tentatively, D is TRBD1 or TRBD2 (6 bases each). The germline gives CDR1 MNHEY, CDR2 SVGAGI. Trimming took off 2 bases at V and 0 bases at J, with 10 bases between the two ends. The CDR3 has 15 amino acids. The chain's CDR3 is CASSYGRGHQETQYF. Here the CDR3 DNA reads TGTGCCAGCAGTTACGGCCGGGGGCACCAAGAGACCCAGTACTTC.

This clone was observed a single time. This CDR3 is CASSLEGQGNQPQHF. The DNA of the CDR3 is TGTGCCAGCAGCTTAGAGGGACAGGGAAATCAGCCCCAGCATTTT. The chain recombines TRBV11-2 with TRBJ1-5; 9 bases line up with TRBD1. The ends lost 0 bases at V and 4 bases at J; junction bases unmatched: 1. The germline V gene has CDR1 SGHAT and CDR2 FQNNGV. The CDR3 spans 15 residues.

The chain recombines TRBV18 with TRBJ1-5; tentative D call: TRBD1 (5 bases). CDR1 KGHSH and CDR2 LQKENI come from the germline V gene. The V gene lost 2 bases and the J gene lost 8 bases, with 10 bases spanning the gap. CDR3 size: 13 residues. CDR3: CASSPGGREPQHF. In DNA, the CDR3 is TGTGCCAGCTCACCAGGGGGGAGAGAGCCCCAGCATTTT. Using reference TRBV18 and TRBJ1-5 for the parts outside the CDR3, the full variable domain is NAGVMQNPRHLVRRRGQEARLRCSPMKGHSHVYWYRQLPEEGLKFMVYLQKENIIDESGMPKERFSAEFPKEGPSILRIQQVVRGDSAAYFCASSPGGREPQHFGDGTRLSIL.